The 14 T cell receptor beta chains reported below all come from one sample, sequenced in a study of early T cells in non-severe SARS-CoV-2 infection. TCRdb re-analysed the 5' RACE reads in MiXCR, keeping a single row per CDR3 protein. The sample includes approximately 79,000 distinct CDR3 sequences, roughly 12% seen only once; the top ten take about 1.1%. The source material was whole blood. The receptors here all came from an adult who was a healthcare worker with PCR-confirmed SARS-CoV-2 infection or an uninfected control (not recorded which).

The chain employs TRBV24-1 and TRBJ2-5; D is ambiguous. The CDR3 has 16 residues. CDR1 is KGHDR, CDR2 SFDVKD, per germline. Trimming stripped 3 bases from V and 1 base from J, with 14 bases between. The chain's CDR3 is CATSDGSMDGQETQYF. The CDR3 nucleotides read TGTGCCACCAGTGATGGAAGCATGGACGGCCAAGAGACCCAGTACTTC.

This clonotype was counted many times. The chain couples TRBV5-6 to TRBJ2-1; a possible D gene is TRBD2 (6 bases). This CDR3 has 16 residues. V lost 4 bases to trimming and J lost 0 bases, with 14 bases between them. Per germline, CDR1 SGHDT and CDR2 YYEEEE. The CDR3 DNA sequence: TGTGCCAGCAGCCCGAAGGGAGGTATCTCCTACAATGAGCAGTTCTTC. It specifies CASSPKGGISYNEQFF. Full variable domain (outside the CDR3, taken from reference TRBV5-6 and TRBJ2-1): DAGVTQSPTHLIKTRGQQVTLRCSPKSGHDTVSWYQQALGQGPQFIFQYYEEEERQRGNFPDRFSGHQFPNYSSELNVNALLLGDSALYLCASSPKGGISYNEQFFGPGTRLTVL.

In its sample, this clonotype was seen a few times. The CDR3 sequence: CSAQGFPLEAFF. The DNA of the CDR3 is TGCAGCGCCCAGGGTTTCCCTTTGGAAGCTTTCTTT. The chain uses TRBV29-1 and TRBJ1-1; perhaps TRBD1 as D (5 bases). Trimming removed 7 bases from V and 8 bases from J, with 17 bases in between. The CDR3 has 12 amino acids. Germline CDR1 reads SQVTM; CDR2 reads ANQGSEA.

This clonotype was seen at least ten times. The chain recombines TRBV11-2 with TRBJ1-5, with 7 bases identical to TRBD1. J lost 1 base, V lost 4 bases, and 1 base had no gene match. Germline V gene sequence: CDR1 SGHAT, CDR2 FQNNGV. The CDR3 is 14 amino acids. CDR3 bases: TGTGCCAGCAGCTCGGGACAGAGCAATCAGCCCCAGCATTTT. Its translation is CASSSGQSNQPQHF.

This clonotype was observed a few times. V gene TRBV6-5 combines with J gene TRBJ2-1, with TRBD2 matching 14 bases. The CDR3 is 15 residues long. The germline CDR1 and CDR2 sequences are MNHEY and SVGAGI. V lost 5 bases and J lost 7; bases outside the gene matches: 4. The CDR3 coding sequence is TGTGCCAGCAGTCCCTGGACTAGCGGGAGGAATGAGCAGTTCTTC. It codes for CASSPWTSGRNEQFF.

This clonotype appeared many times. V is TRBV2 and J is TRBJ2-1; TRBD1 matches 8 bases. The CDR3 is made up of 15 amino acids. The germline gives CDR1 SNHLY, CDR2 FYNNEI. J gave up 9 bases and V 7 bases, and 14 bases lay outside the gene matches. This CDR3 is CASTLGQAARSEQFF. CDR3 DNA: TGTGCCAGCACCCTGGGACAGGCCGCGAGGAGTGAGCAGTTCTTC.

This rearrangement joins TRBV4-2 to TRBJ2-5, with a possible D match to TRBD2 (7 bases). Trimming took 0 bases from V and 5 from J, leaving 13 bases between them. CDR1 and CDR2 (germline): LGHNA, YNFKEQ. The CDR3 length is 15 residues. In DNA, the CDR3 is TGTGCCAGCAGCCAAGAGCGAGGGGGGGCTGAGACCCAGTACTTC. Protein sequence: CASSQERGGAETQYF.

V gene TRBV29-1 combines with J gene TRBJ2-3; D is perhaps TRBD1 (6 bases). The CDR3 runs 12 residues. Germline V gene lookup returns CDR1 SQVTM and CDR2 ANQGSEA. Trimming took off 6 bases at V and 3 bases at J, with 10 bases between the two ends. The CDR3 region is CSVTTGTDTQYF. The CDR3 coding sequence is TGCAGCGTCACGACAGGAACAGATACGCAGTATTTT.

This clonotype was counted ten times or more. J is TRBJ2-5 and V is TRBV20-1; D is undetermined. Germline V gives CDR1 DFQATT, CDR2 SNEGSKA (reference sequence). This CDR3 has 13 amino acids. V lost 0 bases to trimming and J lost 3 bases, with 8 bases between them. The CDR3 DNA reads TGCAGTGCTAGAGATGGGGTAGAAGAGACCCAGTACTTC. It encodes CSARDGVEETQYF.

In this sample, this clonotype turned up a few times. V and J are TRBV4-3 and TRBJ2-5; no firm D call. Trimming stripped 3 bases from V and 2 bases from J, with 13 bases between. This CDR3 is built from 15 residues. Germline CDR1 and CDR2: LGHNA and YSLEER. CDR3 DNA sequence: TGCGCCAGCAGCCAGGGCAGCAGATCACAAGAGACCCAGTACTTC. Its protein is CASSQGSRSQETQYF.

V usage is TRBV5-4 and J usage is TRBJ2-5, with D perhaps matching TRBD2 (6 bases). The CDR3 has 14 amino acids. Deletions cut 8 bases from V and 2 bases from J, with 16 bases between. Germline CDR1 and CDR2: SGHNT and YYREEE (reference sequence). The CDR3 DNA follows: TGTGCCAGTCGCGGTGGGGACTTGCAAGAGACCCAGTACTTC. This gives the protein CASRGGDLQETQYF.

This clonotype occurred a few times. The genes are TRBV28 and TRBJ1-6; 9 nucleotides line up with TRBD1. The CDR3 extends over 15 amino acids. With 3 bases clipped from V and 11 bases from J, the junction kept 8 bases outside the gene matches. The germline V gene has CDR1 MDHEN and CDR2 SYDVKM. The CDR3 DNA is TGTGCCAGCAGTTTCAGGGACAGGGCTGCACCACCCCTCCACTTT. It is translated as CASSFRDRAAPPLHF. The entire variable domain, with the rest obtained from reference TRBV28 and TRBJ1-6, is as follows: DVKVTQSSRYLVKRTGEKVFLECVQDMDHENMFWYRQDPGLGLRLIYFSYDVKMKEKGDIPEGYSVSREKKERFSLILESASTNQTSMYLCASSFRDRAAPPLHFGNGTRLTVT.

This clonotype appeared many times. The chain links TRBV7-2 to TRBJ2-3; 15 bases are shared with TRBD2. V was pared by 5 bases and J by 5 bases, with 5 bases of the junction left unmatched. The CDR3 has 16 amino acids. In germline, CDR1 is SGHTA, CDR2 FQGNSA. The CDR3 DNA follows: TGTGCCAGCAGCCCGGAGGGACTAGCGGGAGGAGATACGCAGTATTTT. Encoded protein: CASSPEGLAGGDTQYF.

This clonotype was picked up many times. The rearrangement links TRBV7-2 to TRBJ1-1, with TRBD1 matching 7 bases. V lost 5 bases to trimming and J lost 3 bases; unmatched junction nucleotides: 3. The CDR3 spans 13 residues. From germline, CDR1 is SGHTA and CDR2 FQGNSA. The DNA for the CDR3 is TGTGCCAGCAGCACCGACAGGGACACTGAAGCTTTCTTT. Translated, it gives CASSTDRDTEAFF. Using reference TRBV7-2 and TRBJ1-1 for the parts outside the CDR3, the full variable domain is GAGVSQSPSNKVTEKGKDVELRCDPISGHTALYWYRQSLGQGLEFLIYFQGNSAPDKSGLPSDRFSAERTGGSVSTLTIQRTQQEDSAVYLCASSTDRDTEAFFGQGTRLTVV.